The 25 T cell receptor beta chains below were found in one sample sequenced in a study of monozygotic twins with inflammatory bowel disease. With the 5' RACE reads reprocessed, TCRdb shows one record per CDR3 protein and no DNA. Across approximately 400,000 distinct CDR3 sequences, the top ten clones capture 2% to 2.5% of the sample. What was sequenced was blood. Receptors originate from a human donor with ulcerative colitis or Crohn's disease, or a healthy co-twin of an affected twin (not recorded which).

The chain has TRBV18 and TRBJ1-2; with no DNA, the TCRdb D assignment of TRBD1 cannot be verified. CDR3 length equals 14 residues. Germline V gene sequence: CDR1 KGHSH, CDR2 LQKENI. The CDR3 reads CASSPPTRRDGYTF.

This chain links TRBV27 with TRBJ1-1; TCRdb reports TRBD1, a call that lacks DNA to check it against. The CDR3 runs to 14 residues. Germline V gives CDR1 MNHEY, CDR2 SMNVEV (reference sequence). This CDR3 is CASSLAGANTEAFF.

This chain joins TRBV5-1 and TRBJ2-3; TCRdb calls TRBD1, which cannot be checked without DNA. In germline, CDR1 is SGHRS, CDR2 YFSETQ. This CDR3 comprises 15 residues. The chain's CDR3 is CASSLYGTSGDTQYF.

The chain joins TRBV5-1 to TRBJ1-1. The CDR3 runs to 15 residues. Germline values: CDR1 SGHRS, CDR2 YFSETQ. The CDR3 protein is CASSFSAGSGTEAFF. Full variable domain (rest looked up from reference TRBV5-1 and TRBJ1-1): KAGVTQTPRYLIKTRGQQVTLSCSPISGHRSVSWYQQTPGQGLQFLFEYFSETQRNKGNFPGRFSGRQFSNSRSEMNVSTLELGDSALYLCASSFSAGSGTEAFFGQGTRLTVV.

The genes are TRBV5-1 and TRBJ1-1; there is no DNA to check the TCRdb D call of TRBD1. The germline CDR1 and CDR2 sequences are SGHRS and YFSETQ. The CDR3 is 14 amino acids. Here the CDR3 reads CASSFQGSNTEAFF.

The chain uses TRBV14 and TRBJ2-5. Germline V gene data show CDR1 as SGHDN and CDR2 as FVKESK. The CDR3 extends over 13 amino acids. CDR3 protein: CASSQLQQETQYF.

The V and J genes are TRBV27 and TRBJ2-7. The germline CDR1 and CDR2 sequences are MNHEY and SMNVEV (reference sequence). The CDR3 loop spans 14 amino acids. The CDR3 region is CASSLSQGFYEQYF.

The chain recombines TRBV20-1 with TRBJ2-3; the D gene TCRdb calls, TRBD2, cannot be checked with no DNA. The germline V gene encodes CDR1 DFQATT and CDR2 SNEGSKA (reference sequence). The CDR3 extends over 17 amino acids. CDR3 in amino acids: CSARAGTSGGSPDTQYF.

The rearrangement uses TRBV20-1 and TRBJ1-5; absent DNA, TCRdb's TRBD1 call cannot be checked. CDR1 DFQATT and CDR2 SNEGSKA come from the germline V gene (reference sequence). The CDR3 runs 15 residues. CDR3 region: CSASSGGKVNQPQHF.

The gene calls are TRBV27 and TRBJ2-7; as DNA is missing, the TRBD1 call by TCRdb cannot be tested. Germline CDR1 and CDR2: MNHEY and SMNVEV (reference sequence). This CDR3 is 15 amino acids long. The CDR3 region is CASSPIGTGKYEQYF.

The rearrangement joins TRBV12-3 or TRBV12-4 to TRBJ2-5. The CDR3 consists of 13 residues. The CDR3 region is CASSLSVVETQYF.

The chain joins TRBV7-2 to TRBJ2-2; TCRdb picks TRBD2, but there is no DNA to check that call. This CDR3 is 17 amino acids long. Per the germline V gene, CDR1 is SGHTA and CDR2 is FQGNSA. The CDR3 loop is CASSLRLISGATGELFF. The entire variable domain, with the rest obtained from reference TRBV7-2 and TRBJ2-2, is as follows: GAGVSQSPSNKVTEKGKDVELRCDPISGHTALYWYRQSLGQGLEFLIYFQGNSAPDKSGLPSDRFSAERTGGSVSTLTIQRTQQEDSAVYLCASSLRLISGATGELFFGEGSRLTVL.

The chain combines TRBV20-1 with TRBJ1-2; TCRdb indicates TRBD1, and absent DNA this call remains unverified. The germline V gene has CDR1 DFQATT and CDR2 SNEGSKA (reference sequence). The CDR3 is 11 residues long. CDR3 residues: CSAQDSPGYTF.

The chain recombines TRBV30 with TRBJ2-7; no DNA is available, so the TRBD1 call from TCRdb remains unchecked. The CDR3 has 14 residues. Germline lookup yields CDR1 GTSNPN and CDR2 SVGIG (reference sequence). CDR3 in amino acids: CAWSVMVGDYEQYF.

V is TRBV5-1 and J is TRBJ2-7; TCRdb proposes TRBD2, but this gene call is untestable without DNA. This CDR3 contains 15 residues. Per the germline V gene, CDR1 is SGHRS and CDR2 is YFSETQ. The CDR3 spells CASSFRGGAGYEQYF.

The genes are TRBV4-3 and TRBJ2-2; no DNA is available, so the TRBD2 call from TCRdb remains unchecked. This CDR3 region has 17 residues. Per germline, CDR1 LGHNA and CDR2 YSLEER. The CDR3 region is CASSQGSSGRGTGELFF.

This sequence joins TRBV12-3 or TRBV12-4 and TRBJ1-1. This CDR3 has 14 residues. CDR3 in amino acids: CASSLYQRNTEAFF.

J is TRBJ2-5 and V is TRBV7-2. The germline V gene encodes CDR1 SGHTA and CDR2 FQGNSA. This CDR3 has 14 amino acids. This chain's CDR3 is CASSPALGVETQYF.

The rearrangement uses TRBV20-1 and TRBJ2-1; TCRdb indicates TRBD2, and absent DNA this call remains unverified. Germline V gene lookup returns CDR1 DFQATT and CDR2 SNEGSKA (reference sequence). CDR3 size: 15 residues. The CDR3 sequence: CSASPPSGGYNEQFF.

The V call is TRBV18, the J call TRBJ2-5. CDR3 size: 12 residues. From germline, CDR1 is KGHSH and CDR2 LQKENI. CDR3 protein: CASSPYGETQYF.

The rearrangement joins TRBV7-9 to TRBJ2-3; TCRdb designates TRBD1, a call that cannot be tested without DNA. The germline V gene encodes CDR1 SEHNR and CDR2 FQNEAQ (reference sequence). CDR3 length: 14 amino acids. This chain's CDR3 is CASSNRQSTDTQYF.

The chain joins TRBV29-1 to TRBJ2-5. CDR3 length: 12 amino acids. CDR1 and CDR2 from the germline V gene are SQVTM and ANQGSEA. This chain's CDR3 is CSVEGSSETQYF.

The rearrangement uses TRBV5-1 and TRBJ1-3; absent DNA, TCRdb's TRBD1 call cannot be checked. This CDR3 is built from 15 residues. CDR1 and CDR2 (germline): SGHRS, YFSETQ. This chain's CDR3 is CASSLDGGPRNTIYF.

The J gene is TRBJ2-1, the V gene TRBV5-5; TCRdb returns TRBD2, unconfirmable since there is no DNA. From germline, CDR1 is SGHKS and CDR2 YYEKEE (reference sequence). The CDR3 runs 14 residues. The CDR3 protein is CASSLVERNNEQFF.

The V and J genes are TRBV5-6 and TRBJ2-1; TCRdb indicates TRBD2, and absent DNA this call remains unverified. This CDR3 contains 15 residues. The germline V gene has CDR1 SGHDT and CDR2 YYEEEE. CDR3 region: CASSYGLAPTDEQFF. Combining the CDR3 with reference TRBV5-6 and TRBJ2-1 gives the whole variable domain DAGVTQSPTHLIKTRGQQVTLRCSPKSGHDTVSWYQQALGQGPQFIFQYYEEEERQRGNFPDRFSGHQFPNYSSELNVNALLLGDSALYLCASSYGLAPTDEQFFGPGTRLTVL.